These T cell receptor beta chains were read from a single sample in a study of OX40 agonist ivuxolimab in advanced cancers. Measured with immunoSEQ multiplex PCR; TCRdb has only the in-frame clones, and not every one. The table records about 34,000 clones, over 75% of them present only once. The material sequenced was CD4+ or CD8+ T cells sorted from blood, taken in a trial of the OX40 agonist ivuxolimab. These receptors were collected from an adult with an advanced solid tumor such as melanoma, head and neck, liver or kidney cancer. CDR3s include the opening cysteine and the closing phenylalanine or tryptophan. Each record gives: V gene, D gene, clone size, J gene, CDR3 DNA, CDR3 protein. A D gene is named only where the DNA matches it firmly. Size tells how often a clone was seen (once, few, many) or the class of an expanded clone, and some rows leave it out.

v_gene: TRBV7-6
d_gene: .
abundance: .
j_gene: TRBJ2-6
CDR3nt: TGTGCCAGCAGAAAATACAGTGCTGGGGCCAACGTCCTGACTTTC
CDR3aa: CASRKYSAGANVLTF

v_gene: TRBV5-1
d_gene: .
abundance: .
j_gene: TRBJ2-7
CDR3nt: TGCGCCAGCAGCTTGGGAGGGAATACCGAGCAGTACTTC
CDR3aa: CASSLGGNTEQYF

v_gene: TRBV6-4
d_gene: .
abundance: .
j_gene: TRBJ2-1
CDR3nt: TGTGCCAGCAGCCAGACGAGCTCCTACAATGAGCAGTTCTTC
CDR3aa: CASSQTSSYNEQFF

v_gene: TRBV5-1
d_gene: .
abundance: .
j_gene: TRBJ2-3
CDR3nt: TGCGCCAGCAGCTCGAGCCCGCTAGGGGGCACAGATACGCAGTATTTT
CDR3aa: CASSSSPLGGTDTQYF

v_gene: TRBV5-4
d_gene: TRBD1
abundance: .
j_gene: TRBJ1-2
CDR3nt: TGTGCCAGCAGCTACCCTGGACAGGGAGCCTTCTATGGCTACACCTTC
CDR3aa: CASSYPGQGAFYGYTF

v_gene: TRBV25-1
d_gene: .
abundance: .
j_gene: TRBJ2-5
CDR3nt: TGTGCCAGCACTCCCCACCAGCGGGCTTTAGAAGAGACCCAGTACTTC
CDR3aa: CASTPHQRALEETQYF

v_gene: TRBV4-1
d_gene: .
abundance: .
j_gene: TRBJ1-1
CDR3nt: TGCGCCAGCAGCCCTGGGCCGTGGGATGAAGCTTTCTTT
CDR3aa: CASSPGPWDEAFF

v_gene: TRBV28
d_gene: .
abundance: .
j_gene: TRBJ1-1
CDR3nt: TGTGCCAGCAGTCCGAGTGGGAACACTGAAGCTTTCTTT
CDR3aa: CASSPSGNTEAFF

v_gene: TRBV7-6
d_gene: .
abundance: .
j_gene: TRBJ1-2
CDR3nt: TGTGCCAGCAGCTTAGCGGAGTACTATGGCTACACCTTC
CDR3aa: CASSLAEYYGYTF

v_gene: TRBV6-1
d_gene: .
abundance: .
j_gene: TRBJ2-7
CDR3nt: TGTGCCAGCAGTGATTTCTACGAGCAGTACTTC
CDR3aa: CASSDFYEQYF

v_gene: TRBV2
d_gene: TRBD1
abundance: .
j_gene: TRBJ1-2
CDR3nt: TGTGCCAGCAGGGGCGGACAGGGGTTAGTCTATGGCTACACCTTC
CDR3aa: CASRGGQGLVYGYTF

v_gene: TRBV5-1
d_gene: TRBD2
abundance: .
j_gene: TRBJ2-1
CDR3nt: TGCGCCAGCAGCTTGGAGGCTAGCGGGGTCTCCTACAATGAGCAGTTCTTC
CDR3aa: CASSLEASGVSYNEQFF

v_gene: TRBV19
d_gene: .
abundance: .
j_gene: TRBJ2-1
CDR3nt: TGTGCCAGTAGTATACCCCCTCCCGGGGACAATGAGCAGTTCTTC
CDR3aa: CASSIPPPGDNEQFF

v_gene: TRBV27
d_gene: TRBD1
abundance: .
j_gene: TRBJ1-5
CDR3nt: TGTGCCAGCGGAAATCAGGGGGGGAATCAGCCCCAGCATTTT
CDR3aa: CASGNQGGNQPQHF

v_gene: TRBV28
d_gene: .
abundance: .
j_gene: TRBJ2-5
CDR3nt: TGTGCCACTGGGTCGGGGGTCAAGGAGACCCAGTACTTC
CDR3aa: CATGSGVKETQYF

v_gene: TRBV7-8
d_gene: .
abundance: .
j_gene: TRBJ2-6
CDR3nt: TGTGCCAGCAGCCCCCCCGGGACCACCAACGTCCTGACTTTC
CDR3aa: CASSPPGTTNVLTF

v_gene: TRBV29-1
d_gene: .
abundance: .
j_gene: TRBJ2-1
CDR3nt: TGCAGCGTTGAAGACCGGACCGGATACAATGAGCAGTTCTTC
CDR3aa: CSVEDRTGYNEQFF

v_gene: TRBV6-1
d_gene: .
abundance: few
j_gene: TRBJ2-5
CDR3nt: TGTGCCAGCAGTGAAGCTACGGAGGGAGTAAGAGAGACCCAGTACTTC
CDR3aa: CASSEATEGVRETQYF

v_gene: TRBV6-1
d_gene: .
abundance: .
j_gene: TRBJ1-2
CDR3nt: TGTGCCAGCGGCAGGGATAACTATGGCTACACCTTC
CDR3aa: CASGRDNYGYTF

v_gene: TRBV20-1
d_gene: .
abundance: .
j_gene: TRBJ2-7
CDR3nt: TGCAGTGCTAGAGATCTTGGACAGCAGTACTTC
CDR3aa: CSARDLGQQYF

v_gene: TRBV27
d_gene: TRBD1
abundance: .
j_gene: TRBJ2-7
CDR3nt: TGTGCCAGCAGCCCCGCGGGGAGACAGGGGGCGAATATCTACGAGCAGTACTTC
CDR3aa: CASSPAGRQGANIYEQYF

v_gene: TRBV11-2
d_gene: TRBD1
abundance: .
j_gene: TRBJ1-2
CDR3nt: TGTGCCAGCAGCTTAGACCGGGACAGGGTGTTAGAAGGCTACACCTTC
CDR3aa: CASSLDRDRVLEGYTF

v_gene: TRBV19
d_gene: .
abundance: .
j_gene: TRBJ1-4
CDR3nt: TGTGCCAGTAGGCCCGGGTGGGTGACTAATGAAAAACTGTTTTTT
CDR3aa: CASRPGWVTNEKLFF